This is a list of T cell receptor beta chains from one sample in a study of blood T cell repertoires in COVID-19. Repertoires were generated with immunoSEQ multiplex PCR, while TCRdb's copy carries only in-frame clones and drops some. The data contain about 220,000 clones, about four fifths of them singletons. Sequenced input: peripheral blood. These receptors were taken from a woman aged 40 to 50 with active or convalescent COVID-19. CDR3s include the opening cysteine and the closing phenylalanine or tryptophan. Each record gives: clone size, D gene, J gene, V gene, CDR3 protein, CDR3 DNA. The D gene is left open where the match is weak. Some rows have no size entry. The others give once, few or many, or a class for an expanded clone.

>once|TRBD2|TRBJ2-2|TRBV7-9
CASSKGTTVPGELFF
TGTGCCAGCAGTAAAGGGACTACAGTACCCGGGGAGCTGTTTTTT
>NA|TRBD2|TRBJ2-3|TRBV5-1
CASSYRTSEDTQYF
TGCGCCAGCAGCTACCGGACTAGCGAGGATACGCAGTATTTT
>NA|NA|TRBJ2-1|TRBV9
CASSATSSYNEQFF
TGTGCCAGCAGCGCAACAAGTTCTTACAATGAGCAGTTCTTC
>NA|TRBD1|TRBJ1-3|TRBV7-2
CGAGGLSGNTIYF
TGTGGTGCAGGGGGTCTCTCTGGAAACACCATATATTTT
>NA|TRBD2|TRBJ2-1|TRBV7-6
CASSLRLAGKYNEQFF
TGTGCCAGCAGCTTAAGACTAGCGGGGAAGTACAATGAGCAGTTCTTC
>NA|NA|TRBJ1-1|TRBV11-3
CASSPGHMNTEAFF
TGTGCCAGCAGCCCGGGACATATGAACACTGAAGCTTTCTTT
>NA|TRBD1|TRBJ1-1|TRBV27
CASSLWDRDTEAFF
TGTGCCAGCAGTTTATGGGACAGGGACACTGAAGCTTTCTTT
>NA|TRBD2|TRBJ2-1|TRBV7-8
CASSSRPSGGRGSYNEQFF
TGTGCCAGCAGCTCCCGCCCTAGCGGGGGGAGAGGGTCCTACAATGAGCAGTTCTTC
>NA|NA|TRBJ1-3|TRBV28
CASSLRSSGNTIYF
TGTGCCAGCAGCCTACGGAGCTCTGGAAACACCATATATTTT
>NA|TRBD2|TRBJ2-7|TRBV2
CASPAGLAGGFSTYEQYF
TGTGCCAGCCCCGCGGGACTAGCGGGAGGGTTTAGCACCTACGAGCAGTACTTC
>few|NA|TRBJ1-5|TRBV3-1/TRBV3-2
CASSQDSGYQPQHF
TGTGCCAGCAGCCAAGACTCCGGGTATCAGCCCCAGCATTTT
>NA|NA|TRBJ2-7|TRBV5-1
CASSSPGGSEQYF
TGCGCCAGCAGCTCCCCAGGGGGGTCCGAGCAGTACTTC
>NA|NA|TRBJ1-2|TRBV19
CASSTVQGEDYGYTF
TGTGCCAGTAGTACAGTACAGGGAGAAGACTATGGCTACACCTTC
>few|NA|TRBJ1-5|TRBV27
CASSRQSNQPQHF
TGTGCCAGCAGCAGACAGTCCAATCAGCCCCAGCATTTT
>few|NA|TRBJ1-1|TRBV18
CASSPAGGITEAFF
TGTGCCAGCTCACCAGCGGGGGGCATAACTGAAGCTTTCTTT